The following is a T cell receptor beta chain sequence with its context. This receptor's antigen is unknown. No qualities accompany the bases; no much larger clone lies one base away. The sample originates from a study of blood T cell repertoires in COVID-19 (dated by TCRdb to the early 2020s). Regarding the complete study: Samples covering the acute and convalescent phases of COVID-19 were provided by collaborators in the United States, Italy and Spain. Subjects who had been exposed to COVID-19, were actively infected with it, or had recovered from it provided the deeply sampled blood TCRbeta repertoires that made up the dataset. Nearly every sample came with metadata listing a de-identified subject ID, COVID-19 status, age in years and sex. Samples were obtained from the ongoing ImmuneRACE study (first 160 participants) and from 1,200 or so subjects provided by 6 global collaborators. HLA class I and class II types, where available, came from metadata supplied by the sample provider rather than from assay-based typing. The prospective study material was composed of cDNA or gDNA derived from T cells, B-cell-depleted T cells, or PBMCs. The repertoires were released in a freely available public database intended as a resource for research on the immune response to SARS-CoV-2. Results and caveats for the whole study, not just this receptor: The quantity of clinical and demographic metadata differed by source and by participant and was supplied without curation.

In the prospective study, participants were roughly 18 to 89 years old, resided in about two dozen geographic areas of the United States, and were enrolled through a virtual design. Cohort assignment in the prospective study relied on participant-reported clinical history from a screening survey and a study questionnaire. Each participant in the prospective study had whole blood, serum and a nasopharyngeal or oropharyngeal swab collected by mobile phlebotomists. Over an approximately 2-month period, participants in the prospective study had the option of providing additional blood draws and questionnaires. Blood samples from the prospective study were shipped frozen or at room temperature prior to DNA extraction. TCRbeta CDR3 regions were amplified from genomic DNA using the immunoSEQ Assay, a bias-controlled multiplex PCR. From the authors' description of their analysis: Within the assay, amplification of reference gene primers was used to estimate how many nucleated cells each sample contained. To quantify the absolute abundance of each unique TCRbeta CDR3 rearrangement, sequence reads were collapsed and filtered. For each sample, productive Simpson clonality was calculated as the square root of Simpson's diversity index over productive rearrangements. TCRdb mirrors the immuneACCESS table, restricted to in-frame sequences. Some clones are absent from its copies; in checked studies, under half trace to an unresolved V gene, and the reason for the others is unknown. V, J and clone size are taken as reported in that table, and D and trimming were inferred from the DNA itself. The sample records roughly 190,000 clones, 76% of which are singletons. The ten largest account for approximately 16% of the sample.

Relative to germline, V is 0 bases shorter and J is 0 bases shorter, with 11 bases between their ends. The cysteine opens and the phenylalanine closes a CDR3 of 16 amino acids. The read is trimmed to its CDR3 DNA, 48 bases read in frame from base 1. In the germline V gene, CDR1 corresponds to MRHNA and CDR2 to SNTAGT. The V gene is TRBV6-4 and the J gene is TRBJ1-2, with no confident D gene call. This sequence originates from a woman aged 45-65 years with acute COVID-19. Sequencing was performed on PBMCs or T cells enriched from blood (not recorded which). The nucleotides are TGTGCCAGCAGTGACTCGGGAGCCATACCTAACTATGGCTACACCTTC. Translated, it gives CASSDSGAIPNYGYTF.